These T cell receptor beta chains were read from a single sample in a study of CD8 T cells in ankylosing spondylitis. Via MiXCR, TCRdb re-called the 5' RACE reads, giving one row per CDR3 protein. The sample contains hundreds of thousands of distinct CDR3 sequences, roughly 25% of which appear only once. The sample consisted of blood, either unsorted or a sorted T cell fraction (not recorded which). The receptors shown here come from a male donor with ankylosing spondylitis. CDR3s leave out the opening cysteine and the closing phenylalanine or tryptophan.

CDR3 | J | V
ASRSQERNTEAF | TRBJ1-1 | TRBV6-1
ASSKRQGEQY | TRBJ2-7 | TRBV3-1
ANTGGLAEYQETQY | TRBJ2-5 | TRBV14
ASSLEATSYEQY | TRBJ2-7 | TRBV5-1
SVKGRLQETQY | TRBJ2-5 | TRBV29-1
ASSLSLRAEAF | TRBJ1-1 | TRBV12-3/TRBV12-4
ASSQSPPGEQY | TRBJ2-7 | TRBV3-1
ATSDPRVGLASNEQF | TRBJ2-1 | TRBV24-1
ASSQGAPLH | TRBJ1-6 | TRBV7-2
ASSQAGSGNYGYT | TRBJ1-2 | TRBV5-1
ASSESWVPLRPEAF | TRBJ1-1 | TRBV2
ASSHLGQSYEQY | TRBJ2-7 | TRBV4-1
ASSLPGVETQY | TRBJ2-5 | TRBV7-9
SAPKLAGGYNEQF | TRBJ2-1 | TRBV20-1
SAAGLLQETQY | TRBJ2-5 | TRBV20-1
ASSPMAESTDTQY | TRBJ2-3 | TRBV7-2
ASSFSAVFPDTQY | TRBJ2-3 | TRBV7-2
ASSLQGPGARDTQY | TRBJ2-3 | TRBV7-2
ASKPEWDGYT | TRBJ1-2 | TRBV6-1
ASSHTGLNGYT | TRBJ1-2 | TRBV12-3/TRBV12-4
SVAGQGDQPQH | TRBJ1-5 | TRBV29-1
SASIGTNTGELF | TRBJ2-2 | TRBV20-1
AIRRDAYNEQF | TRBJ2-1 | TRBV27
ASGRLSTSTDTQY | TRBJ2-3 | TRBV3-1
ASSLGGQLFQETQY | TRBJ2-5 | TRBV7-7
ASSLETGANEKLF | TRBJ1-4 | TRBV5-1
ASSPGVGPQH | TRBJ1-5 | TRBV12-3/TRBV12-4
ASSIDSSGANVLT | TRBJ2-6 | TRBV5-5
SVALGSRQPQH | TRBJ1-5 | TRBV29-1
ASRSARDRGNSPLH | TRBJ1-6 | TRBV7-9
ASSDPRSIKETQY | TRBJ2-5 | TRBV10-2
ASSRRDRLDTQY | TRBJ2-3 | TRBV5-1
ASRLSGLSYNEQF | TRBJ2-1 | TRBV12-3/TRBV12-4
ASSLGNRSEISYEQY | TRBJ2-7 | TRBV11-2
ASSPPGWQGAPDTQY | TRBJ2-3 | TRBV3-1
ASSPRLGEDSPLH | TRBJ1-6 | TRBV14
ASSSSSGMSYNEQF | TRBJ2-1 | TRBV3-1
AISVDREFLNEQF | TRBJ2-1 | TRBV10-3
ASSQDLSYNEQF | TRBJ2-1 | TRBV4-2
ASTALSAVDTQY | TRBJ2-3 | TRBV7-2
ASSKRGGAPEDTQY | TRBJ2-3 | TRBV4-1
ASSSDTSTDTQY | TRBJ2-3 | TRBV5-1
ASSRKLAEGYEQY | TRBJ2-7 | TRBV3-1
SAETPTQISEAF | TRBJ1-1 | TRBV20-1
ASRRDRGTEAF | TRBJ1-1 | TRBV6-6
SARPGLTQETQY | TRBJ2-5 | TRBV20-1
ASSGLSGRVWETQY | TRBJ2-5 | TRBV25-1
SARDFSLNTEAF | TRBJ1-1 | TRBV20-1
ASRQLKNTEAF | TRBJ1-1 | TRBV12-3/TRBV12-4
ASSLVAGVTQY | TRBJ2-3 | TRBV7-8
ASSQASGAYNEQF | TRBJ2-1 | TRBV4-2
ATSRRTSGRDNEQF | TRBJ2-1 | TRBV15
SAFLSGDPNTEAF | TRBJ1-1 | TRBV20-1
ASSPRGRQF | TRBJ2-1 | TRBV7-8
ASSVQPGPGELF | TRBJ2-2 | TRBV9
ASSLGFGGTSPQH | TRBJ1-5 | TRBV12-3/TRBV12-4
ASSLAQGVQPQH | TRBJ1-5 | TRBV12-3/TRBV12-4
ASSQTGDYNSPLH | TRBJ1-6 | TRBV3-1